The 23 T cell receptor beta chains reported below all come from one sample, sequenced in a study of blood T cell repertoires in COVID-19. TCRdb keeps only in-frame clones here, not all; method: immunoSEQ multiplex PCR. The repertoire holds roughly 380,000 clones, with roughly 86% as singletons. What was sequenced was PBMCs or T cells enriched from blood (not recorded which). The receptors derive from a woman under 40 who had been exposed to COVID-19.

The J gene is TRBJ1-1, the V gene TRBV19, with D uncertain. Trimming removed 6 bases from V and 1 base from J, with 9 bases in between. CDR3 length equals 13 residues. Per germline, CDR1 LNHDA and CDR2 SQIVND (reference sequence). The CDR3 region has the DNA TGTGCCAGTAGCCTAGCGGAGAACACTGAAGCTTTCTTT. Its protein is CASSLAENTEAFF. The full variable domain, in which reference TRBV19 and TRBJ1-1 provide the parts outside the CDR3, is DGGITQSPKYLFRKEGQNVTLSCEQNLNHDAMYWYRQDPGQGLRLIYYSQIVNDFQKGDIAEGYSVSREKKESFPLTVTSAQKNPTAFYLCASSLAENTEAFFGQGTRLTVV.

With respect to this clone: One base away lies a much larger clone, so this may be a sequencing read error. The chain links TRBV7-9 to TRBJ1-1, with 7 bases fitting TRBD1. Trimming removed 4 bases from V and 2 bases from J; junction bases left unmatched: 4. The CDR3 is 14 amino acids. The germline gives CDR1 SEHNR, CDR2 FQNEAQ (reference sequence). DNA for the CDR3: TGTGCCAGCAGCTCCTGGACAGGAAACACTGAAGCTTTCTTT. Protein sequence: CASSSWTGNTEAFF. Drawing the rest from reference TRBV7-9 and TRBJ1-1, the complete variable domain is DTGVSQNPRHKITKRGQNVTFRCDPISEHNRLYWYRQTLGQGPEFLTYFQNEAQLEKSRLLSDRFSAERPKGSFSTLEIQRTEQGDSAMYLCASSSWTGNTEAFFGQGTRLTVV.

CDR3 sequence reads: CASSQITANYGYTF. The CDR3 region has the DNA TGTGCCAGCAGCCAAATAACAGCTAACTATGGCTACACCTTC. This chain connects TRBV3-1 (or the pseudogene TRBV3-2) to TRBJ1-2; D is ambiguous. Germline V gene data show CDR1 as LGHDT and CDR2 as YNNKEL (reference sequence). The CDR3 has 14 amino acids. Trimming pared 2 bases from V and 0 bases from J, leaving 7 bases between.

In regard to this clone: The junction and the germline gene differ at one end; a read error may be behind it. The rearrangement joins TRBV24-1 to TRBJ1-2; D remains unclear. The germline gives CDR1 KGHDR, CDR2 SFDVKD. The CDR3 is 14 amino acids. CDR3 region: CATSEDRHLRPQFF. The CDR3, as DNA: TGTGCCACCAGTGAGGATCGACACCTTCGGCCCCAATTCTTC.

This chain connects TRBV5-8 to TRBJ2-1; the match to TRBD1 covers 7 bases. V was pared by 9 bases and J by 0 bases, with 9 bases of the junction left unmatched. The CDR3 is 15 residues long. Germline CDR1 SGHTS, CDR2 YDEGEE. CDR3: CATVDRAHSYNEQFF. CDR3 bases: TGTGCCACCGTCGACAGGGCGCACTCCTACAATGAGCAGTTCTTC.

This sequence joins TRBV27 and TRBJ2-5; no definite D call. V dropped 4 bases and J dropped 5 bases, with 8 bases sitting between them. Per germline, CDR1 MNHEY and CDR2 SMNVEV (reference sequence). The length of the CDR3 is 12 residues. The CDR3, as DNA: TGTGCCAGCAGTTCCGGGTGGGAGACCCAGTACTTC. It is translated as CASSSGWETQYF.

This clone has only a few counts. The chain links TRBV7-9 to TRBJ2-7; TRBD2 might be the D (6 bases). Trimming shortened V by 4 bases and J by 0 bases, and 13 bases separated the two germline ends. This CDR3 is 15 amino acids long. CDR1 and CDR2 (germline): SEHNR, FQNEAQ (reference sequence). CDR3 sequence: CASSWRGPSSYEQYF. The CDR3 DNA is TGTGCCAGCAGCTGGAGGGGCCCGAGCTCCTACGAGCAGTACTTC.

V and J are TRBV5-1 and TRBJ2-7; D possibly corresponds to TRBD1 (6 bases). The length of the CDR3 is 14 residues. Trimming removed 4 bases at V and 7 bases at J, with 18 bases between. Germline values: CDR1 SGHRS, CDR2 YFSETQ. This CDR3 is CASSLRQATVEQYF. The CDR3 DNA follows: TGCGCCAGCAGCCTTCGACAGGCCACAGTGGAGCAGTACTTC.

The rearrangement links TRBV9 to TRBJ2-6; a weak D match, TRBD1 (6 bases). Germline CDR1 is SGDLS and CDR2 is YYNGEE. The CDR3 spans 18 residues. V was clipped by 2 bases and J by 0 bases, with 15 bases between them. This chain's CDR3 is CASSVEGGAISGANVLTF. CDR3 DNA sequence: TGTGCCAGCAGCGTGGAAGGGGGTGCTATCTCTGGGGCCAACGTCCTGACTTTC. The variable domain in full, completed from reference TRBV9 and TRBJ2-6, reads DSGVTQTPKHLITATGQRVTLRCSPRSGDLSVYWYQQSLDQGLQFLIQYYNGEERAKGNILERFSAQQFPDLHSELNLSSLELGDSALYFCASSVEGGAISGANVLTFGAGSRLTVL.

The chain has TRBV19 and TRBJ2-7, with 9 positions matching TRBD1. The CDR3 runs to 15 residues. CDR1 and CDR2 from the germline V gene are LNHDA and SQIVND (reference sequence). V dropped 7 bases and J dropped 1; count of bases not matched to a gene: 8. The DNA for the CDR3 is TGTGCCAGTACAGACTCCGGACAGGGGTCCTACGAGCAGTACTTC. The encoded protein is CASTDSGQGSYEQYF.

The rearrangement uses TRBV3-1 (or the pseudogene TRBV3-2) and TRBJ1-2; tentatively, D is TRBD1 (6 bases). CDR3 size: 16 residues. Germline CDR1 LGHDT, CDR2 YNNKEL (reference sequence). V was shortened by 3 bases and J by 0 bases, with 14 bases between the two germline ends. The CDR3 loop reads CASSQDTGLTNYGYTF. CDR3 bases: TGTGCCAGCAGCCAGGATACAGGGCTGACTAACTATGGCTACACCTTC.

The chain carries TRBV28 and TRBJ1-1, with a possible D match to TRBD1 (5 bases). Germline V gene data show CDR1 as MDHEN and CDR2 as SYDVKM. V was trimmed by 6 bases and J by 3 bases, leaving 14 bases between them. There are 14 residues in the CDR3. In nucleotides, the CDR3 is TGTGCCAGCAGCCCAGGCGGGGCGGACACTGAAGCTTTCTTT. Translation: CASSPGGADTEAFF.

The V call is TRBV6-5, the J call TRBJ1-2, with 10 bases matching TRBD1. J was trimmed by 5 bases and V by 2 bases; bases with no gene match: 8. The CDR3 has 16 amino acids. CDR1 is MNHEY and CDR2 is SVGAGI in the germline V gene. This chain's CDR3 is CASSYTRTGGSYGYTF. Here the CDR3 DNA reads TGTGCCAGCAGTTACACAAGGACAGGGGGTTCTTATGGCTACACCTTC.

CDR3 loop: CASSYLELAEETQYF. CDR3 sequence (DNA): TGTGCCAGCAGTTACCTAGAACTAGCGGAAGAGACCCAGTACTTC. The chain couples TRBV6-5 to TRBJ2-5; 8 bases agree with TRBD2. Per the germline V gene, CDR1 is MNHEY and CDR2 is SVGAGI. J was trimmed by 3 bases and V by 2 bases; bases with no gene match: 5. The CDR3 is made up of 15 amino acids.

V and J are TRBV9 and TRBJ2-5, with 7 bases lining up with TRBD1. This CDR3 spans 14 amino acids. V lost 4 bases, J lost 2 bases, and 5 bases stayed unmatched. Germline V gene sequence: CDR1 SGDLS, CDR2 YYNGEE. In nucleotides, the CDR3 is TGTGCCAGCAGCCCGGGGACAGTTCAAGAGACCCAGTACTTC. It yields the protein CASSPGTVQETQYF.

The chain uses TRBV3-1 (or the pseudogene TRBV3-2) and TRBJ2-1; tentative D call: TRBD1 (5 bases). Between the trimmed V and J ends, which lost 1 base and 15 bases, there was a span of 10 bases. CDR1 and CDR2 (germline): LGHDT, YNNKEL (reference sequence). The CDR3 contains 11 residues. The CDR3 is CASSQGTQGFF. CDR3 DNA sequence: TGTGCCAGCAGCCAAGGGACGCAGGGGTTCTTC.

The chain links TRBV7-2 to TRBJ2-1, with TRBD2 identical over 8 bases. V lost 2 bases, J lost 4 bases, and 7 bases stayed unmatched. The CDR3 runs 16 residues. Per germline, CDR1 SGHTA and CDR2 FQGNSA. The CDR3 reads CASSLLAGRGYNEQFF. The CDR3 DNA sequence: TGTGCCAGCAGCTTATTAGCGGGGAGGGGATACAATGAGCAGTTCTTC.

The chain uses TRBV7-2 and TRBJ2-7, with 9 bases identical to TRBD1. With 5 bases clipped from V and 3 bases from J, the junction kept 5 bases outside the gene matches. This CDR3 comprises 14 residues. Per germline, CDR1 SGHTA and CDR2 FQGNSA. The chain's CDR3 is CASSATGGGYEQYF. The CDR3 DNA follows: TGTGCCAGCAGCGCGACAGGGGGAGGCTACGAGCAGTACTTC.

The chain uses TRBV28 and TRBJ1-2; 8 bases agree with TRBD1. CDR3 size: 14 residues. Germline V lookup: CDR1 MDHEN, CDR2 SYDVKM. V dropped 4 bases and J dropped 3; count of bases not matched to a gene: 4. CDR3 amino acids: CASSSGGEDYGYTF. The CDR3 bases are TGTGCCAGCAGTTCAGGGGGCGAGGACTATGGCTACACCTTC.

This rearrangement joins TRBV30 to TRBJ2-4; TRBD1 might be the D (5 bases). Germline CDR1 GTSNPN, CDR2 SVGIG (reference sequence). CDR3 length: 19 amino acids. Trimming took 1 base from V and 0 from J, leaving 22 bases between them. The CDR3 sequence: CAWSGPRDLLHEAKNIQYF. CDR3 coding DNA: TGTGCCTGGAGTGGACCCAGGGATCTACTCCATGAAGCCAAAAACATTCAGTACTTC.

V usage is TRBV10-3 and J usage is TRBJ1-5; the match to TRBD1 covers 11 bases. The CDR3 loop spans 17 amino acids. V dropped 4 bases and J dropped 7; count of bases not matched to a gene: 12. The germline V gene has CDR1 ENHRY and CDR2 SYGVKD. The CDR3 nucleotides are TGTGCCATCAGTGGTCACTCGGACAGGGGGCAAGGGCAGCCCCAGCATTTT. Translated: CAISGHSDRGQGQPQHF.

In regard to this clone: Other nucleotide sequences in the sample specify the same CDR3. The chain carries TRBV7-9 and TRBJ2-7; TRBD2 agrees at 8 bases. CDR3 length: 14 residues. Germline V gives CDR1 SEHNR, CDR2 FQNEAQ (reference sequence). V trimming: 4 bases; J trimming: 4 bases; junction bases outside the gene matches: 6. Here the CDR3 DNA reads TGTGCCAGCAGCTCCCAAGCGGGAGCTTACGAGCAGTACTTC. Amino acids: CASSSQAGAYEQYF.

The chain is built from TRBV18 and TRBJ1-5; D is possibly TRBD1 (6 bases). The CDR3 consists of 16 residues. CDR1 KGHSH and CDR2 LQKENI come from the germline V gene. The V and J ends lost 2 bases and 1 base respectively, with 12 bases between them. The CDR3 DNA is TGTGCCAGCTCACCATCACAGGGTGGAAGCAATCAGCCCCAGCATTTT. Protein: CASSPSQGGSNQPQHF.